Below are 5 T cell receptor beta chains sequenced from a single sample in a study of T cell changes during pregnancy in multiple sclerosis. Profiled with immunoSEQ multiplex PCR; TCRdb holds only in-frame clones, not every one. The data contain 40,000 to 55,000 clones, approximately 92% of them seen just once; the ten biggest clones take up approximately 0.7%. The input for sequencing was CD4+ T cells from peripheral blood mononuclear cells, taken before pregnancy. These receptors were obtained from a female donor with multiple sclerosis, enrolled in a pregnancy study.

This clone has a handful of counts. The DNA for the CDR3 is TGTGCCAGCAGGGGGGGTTCCTACGAGCAGTACTTC. Translation gives CASRGGSYEQYF. The chain has TRBV6-5 and TRBJ2-7; possible D gene TRBD2, 6 bases. The V gene's germline CDR1 is MNHEY and CDR2 SVGAGI. This CDR3 is built from 12 residues. With 6 bases removed from V and 1 base from J, the gap between germline ends came to 7 bases.

The rearrangement joins TRBV2 to TRBJ1-1; D is unresolved. Per germline, CDR1 SNHLY and CDR2 FYNNEI. V lost 4 bases, J lost 0 bases, and 9 bases lay in between. The CDR3 covers 14 residues. CDR3 nucleotide sequence: TGTGCCAGCAGTGTTGCAGAAATGAACACTGAAGCTTTCTTT. This gives the protein CASSVAEMNTEAFF.

On this clone: Within the sample, other DNA sequences also encode this same CDR3. The rearrangement uses TRBV7-9 and TRBJ2-3; 8 bases match TRBD1. This CDR3 has 15 residues. V lost 5 bases, J lost 0 bases, and 4 bases stayed unmatched. The germline V gene has CDR1 SEHNR and CDR2 FQNEAQ (reference sequence). CDR3 bases: TGTGCCAGCAGCCCACAGGGGGTTAGCACAGATACGCAGTATTTT. It encodes CASSPQGVSTDTQYF.

The rearrangement joins TRBV19 to TRBJ2-7, with a weak D call TRBD1 (5 bases). V was cut by 8 bases and J by 4 bases, with 12 bases left in between. Germline V gene data show CDR1 as LNHDA and CDR2 as SQIVND (reference sequence). The CDR3 is 12 amino acids. CDR3 protein: CASSGAAYEQYF. The CDR3 nucleotides read TGTGCCAGTTCTGGGGCAGCTTACGAGCAGTACTTC.

The V call is TRBV25-1, the J call TRBJ1-2; D remains ambiguous. CDR1 MGHDK and CDR2 SYGVNS come from the germline V gene. The CDR3 covers 13 residues. V was trimmed by 3 bases and J by 7 bases, leaving 12 bases between them. The CDR3 here is CASSEGGLFGYTF. The CDR3 DNA reads as TGTGCCAGCAGTGAGGGAGGGCTATTTGGCTACACCTTC.